The TCR beta chain under discussion was sequenced for a study of blood T cells in healthy people across ages. Regarding the study as a whole: Age showed a roughly linear inverse relationship with TCR beta diversity per million T cells. In these data, TCR beta diversity tracked strongly with naive T cell percentage.

A remark on this clonotype: The target antigen is unknown.

The second PCR ran roughly 6 to 12 cycles with a sample-barcoded 5' primer and J-beta primers. From the 5' RACE reads, TCRdb called clonotypes with MiXCR, one entry per CDR3 protein. The sample carries about 630,000 distinct CDR3 sequences, roughly 21% recorded once. Roughly 9.2 milliliters was the volume of peripheral blood drawn from each donor. Extracted total RNA amounted to at least 5.5 micrograms for each sample. Specimen: blood. This receptor was obtained from a man between 65 and 80 years old in good health.

For the CDR3, the DNA is TGTGCCAGCAGCCAGACCGGGAGAACGATTGCCGGGGAGCTGTTTTTT. Protein product: CASSQTGRTIAGELFF. This sequence joins TRBV3-1 and TRBJ2-2; a weak D match, TRBD2 (6 bases). V was pared by 3 bases and J by 6 bases, with 17 bases between. In germline, CDR1 is LGHDT, CDR2 YNNKEL (reference sequence). The CDR3 is 16 residues long.